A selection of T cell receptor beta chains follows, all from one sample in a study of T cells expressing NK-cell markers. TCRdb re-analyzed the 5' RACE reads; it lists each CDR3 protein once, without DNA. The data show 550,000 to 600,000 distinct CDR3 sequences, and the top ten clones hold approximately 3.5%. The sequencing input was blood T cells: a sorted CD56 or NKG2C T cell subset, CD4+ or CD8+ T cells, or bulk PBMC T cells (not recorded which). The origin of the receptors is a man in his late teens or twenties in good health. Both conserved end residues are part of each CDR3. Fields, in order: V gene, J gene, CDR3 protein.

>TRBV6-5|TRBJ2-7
CASSYGTTYEQYF
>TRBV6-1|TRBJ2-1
CASRAFSGTSDNEQFF
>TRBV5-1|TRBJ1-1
CASSSQGAGNEAFF
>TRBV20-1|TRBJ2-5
CSASPLAPKSGYQETQYF
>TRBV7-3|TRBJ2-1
CASSLSRGDEQFF
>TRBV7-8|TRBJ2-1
CASSLYTDIGYNEQFF
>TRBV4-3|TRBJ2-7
CASSQDLLYASYEQYF
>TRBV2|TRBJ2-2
CASGGRVVTGELFF
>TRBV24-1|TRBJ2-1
CATSDLGTGDNEQFF
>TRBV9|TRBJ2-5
CASSVGADQETQYF
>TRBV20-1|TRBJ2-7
CSARDLFREGNPYEQYF
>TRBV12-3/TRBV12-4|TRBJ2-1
CASITDRVREQFF
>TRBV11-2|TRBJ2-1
CASSLGALAAYNEQFF
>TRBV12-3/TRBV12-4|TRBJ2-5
CASSFGPGQETQYF
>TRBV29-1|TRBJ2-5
CSVAQSGGGGETQYF
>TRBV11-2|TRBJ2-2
CASSLISGGIGELFF
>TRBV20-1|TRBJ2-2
CSARKEASGRSGELFF
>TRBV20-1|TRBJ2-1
CSAKGIISGRAYEQFF
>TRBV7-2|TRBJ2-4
CASSDTRGLNIQYF
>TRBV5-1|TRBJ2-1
CASSLQGGWANEQFF
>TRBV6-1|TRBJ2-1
CASSEILAALQFF
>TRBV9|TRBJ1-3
CASSGTGAFSGNTIYF
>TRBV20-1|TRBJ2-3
CSARPPSAGEDTQYF
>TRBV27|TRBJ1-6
CASSLSGGYNSPLHF
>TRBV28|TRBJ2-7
CASSLLFLFAEQYF
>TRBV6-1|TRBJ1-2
CASHAGGPPYGYTF
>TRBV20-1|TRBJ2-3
CSARDQERAHRPQYF
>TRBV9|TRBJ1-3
CASSPLTATGRNTIYF
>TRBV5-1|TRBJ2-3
CASSLRGTGGEDTQYF
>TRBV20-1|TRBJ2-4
CSASVQIAKNIQYF
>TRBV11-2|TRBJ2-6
CASSLGIGRLSGANVLTF
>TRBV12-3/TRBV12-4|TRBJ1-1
CASSFNPRVNTEAFF
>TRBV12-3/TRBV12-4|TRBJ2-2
CASRGTGQNTGELFF
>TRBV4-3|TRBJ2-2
CASSQDPAGSDRTGELFF
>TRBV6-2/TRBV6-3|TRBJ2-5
CASSPTRLGETQYF
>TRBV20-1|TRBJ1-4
CSARGQGTGRNEKLFF
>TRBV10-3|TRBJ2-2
CAISERAQADTGELFF
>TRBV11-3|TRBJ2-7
CASSSSAGGKGYEQYF
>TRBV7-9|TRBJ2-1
CASSLIPGYNEQFF
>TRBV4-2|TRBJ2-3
CASSQGAGQGDTQYF
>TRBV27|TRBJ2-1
CASKMGVGLAVYFF
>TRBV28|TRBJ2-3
CASTGGTSSTDTQYF
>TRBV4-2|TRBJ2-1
CASSQDPGASQYYNEQFF
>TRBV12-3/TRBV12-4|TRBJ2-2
CASRTRTGLSRELFF
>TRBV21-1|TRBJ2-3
CASSIRMGARHTQYF
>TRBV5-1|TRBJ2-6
CASSEQGGTGANVLTF
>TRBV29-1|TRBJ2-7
CSVEAREGDEQYF
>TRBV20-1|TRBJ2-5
CSARRRSTETQYF
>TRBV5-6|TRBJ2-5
CASSPEGGWTETQYF
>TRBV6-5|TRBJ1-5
CASSYSRDGFNQPQHF
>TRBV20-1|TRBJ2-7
CSAWTSGPYEQYF
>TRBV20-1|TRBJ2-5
CSAPRGAEETQYF
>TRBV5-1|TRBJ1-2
CASRTGTGGFGYTF
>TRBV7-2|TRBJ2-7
CASSLLAGVGSGEQYF
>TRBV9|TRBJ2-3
CASSAERRDTQYF